Following are 6 T cell receptor beta chains from one sample sequenced in a study of identical twins. A single record per CDR3 protein comes from TCRdb applying MiXCR to the 5' RACE reads. The sample carries 700,000 to 950,000 distinct CDR3 sequences, around 12% recorded once. This sample also appeared in a second study, on yellow fever vaccine responses in identical twins.

Sequencing input: PBMCs. These receptors were obtained from a young woman in good health.

In this sample, this clonotype turned up a few times. This rearrangement joins TRBV4-2 to TRBJ2-5; 8 bases map to TRBD2. Per the germline V gene, CDR1 is LGHNA and CDR2 is YNFKEQ. The CDR3 is 17 amino acids. V dropped 0 bases and J dropped 1; count of bases not matched to a gene: 7. The CDR3 sequence: CASSQDGVAGRQETQYF. CDR3 DNA: TGTGCCAGCAGCCAAGATGGAGTAGCGGGACGCCAAGAGACCCAGTACTTC.

The chain couples TRBV12-3 or TRBV12-4 to TRBJ2-5; D perhaps matches TRBD1 (5 bases). This CDR3 is 15 amino acids long. Between the trimmed V and J ends, which lost 1 base and 10 bases, there was a span of 19 bases. The CDR3 DNA reads as TGTGCCAGCAGTTTAGGGGGCCACCCCCAGTGGGGCCAGTACTTC. Translating gives CASSLGGHPQWGQYF.

This clonotype was counted a few times. J is TRBJ1-5 and V is TRBV12-3 or TRBV12-4, with 9 bases fitting TRBD1. With 4 bases clipped from V and 7 bases from J, the junction kept 8 bases outside the gene matches. This CDR3 contains 15 residues. CDR3 bases: TGTGCCAGCAGTTCCACACAGGGGGCCCGGCAGCCCCAGCATTTT. It yields the protein CASSSTQGARQPQHF.

This clonotype showed up just once. The chain couples TRBV7-8 to TRBJ2-7; tentative D call: TRBD2 (6 bases). Trimming took 0 bases from V and 1 from J, leaving 22 bases between them. Germline CDR1 and CDR2: SGHVS and FQNEAQ. This CDR3 contains 19 residues. CDR3 in DNA: TGTGCCAGCAGCTTAGCTACCCCCCCGGGCGGGATTAGGTCCTACGAGCAGTACTTC. As protein: CASSLATPPGGIRSYEQYF.

This clonotype was detected only a few times. The chain employs TRBV10-3 and TRBJ2-1; 9 nucleotides agree with TRBD2. V was clipped by 5 bases and J by 6 bases; unmatched bases: 8. Germline V gene data show CDR1 as ENHRY and CDR2 as SYGVKD. The CDR3 totals 15 residues. The CDR3 loop reads CAISNLAGPFNEQFF. The CDR3 nucleotides read TGTGCCATCAGTAACCTAGCGGGGCCTTTCAATGAGCAGTTCTTC.

This clonotype was picked up many times. The CDR3 coding sequence is TGTGCCAGCAGTATCGCCGGGACAGGGACATCGGGAAAACTGTTTTTT. Protein sequence: CASSIAGTGTSGKLFF. This chain joins TRBV12-3 or TRBV12-4 and TRBJ1-4, with TRBD1 matching over 9 bases. This CDR3 is built from 16 residues. The J segment lost 10 bases and the V segment lost 5 bases, leaving 14 bases of the junction unmatched.